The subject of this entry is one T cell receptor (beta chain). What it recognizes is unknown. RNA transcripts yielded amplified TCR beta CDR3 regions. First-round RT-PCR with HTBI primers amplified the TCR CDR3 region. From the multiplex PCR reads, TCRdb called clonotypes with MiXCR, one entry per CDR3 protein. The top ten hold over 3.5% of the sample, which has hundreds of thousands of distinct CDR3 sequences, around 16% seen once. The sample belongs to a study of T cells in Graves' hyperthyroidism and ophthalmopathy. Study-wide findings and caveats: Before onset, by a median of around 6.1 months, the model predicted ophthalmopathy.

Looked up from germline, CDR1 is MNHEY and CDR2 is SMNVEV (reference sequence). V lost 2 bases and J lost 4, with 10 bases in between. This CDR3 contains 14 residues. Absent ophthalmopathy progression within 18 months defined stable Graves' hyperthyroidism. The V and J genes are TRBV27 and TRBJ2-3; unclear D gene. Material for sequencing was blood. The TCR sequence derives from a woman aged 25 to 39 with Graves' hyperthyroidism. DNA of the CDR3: TGTGCCAGCAGTTTAAGTAGTCTTGCAGATACGCAGTATTTT. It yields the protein CASSLSSLADTQYF.